The present T cell receptor beta chain was sequenced within a study of blood T cell repertoires in COVID-19. Study background: Material from acute and convalescent COVID-19 was sourced from the United States, Italy and Spain. Sources were T cells, B-cell-depleted T cells, or PBMCs; the material itself was cDNA or gDNA.

The CDR3 sequence is 16 residues long. V gave up 0 bases and J gave up 4 bases; unmatched junction bases: 6. The germline gives CDR1 SGHRS, CDR2 YFSETQ. The sample holds a few counts of this clone. Libraries were prepared by immunoSEQ multiplex PCR; TCRdb keeps only in-frame clonotypes and omits some of them. In the table there are around 100,000 clones, about 89% of which are singletons. V gene TRBV5-1 combines with J gene TRBJ1-5; 8 bases are a match to TRBD1. Sequencing used peripheral blood. The receptor was isolated from a middle-aged man with acute or convalescent COVID-19. The CDR3 reads CASSLGDRGGNQPQHF. DNA of the CDR3: TGCGCCAGCAGCTTGGGAGACAGGGGTGGTAATCAGCCCCAGCATTTT. The full variable domain, with the rest looked up from reference TRBV5-1 and TRBJ1-5, is KAGVTQTPRYLIKTRGQQVTLSCSPISGHRSVSWYQQTPGQGLQFLFEYFSETQRNKGNFPGRFSGRQFSNSRSEMNVSTLELGDSALYLCASSLGDRGGNQPQHFGDGTRLSIL.